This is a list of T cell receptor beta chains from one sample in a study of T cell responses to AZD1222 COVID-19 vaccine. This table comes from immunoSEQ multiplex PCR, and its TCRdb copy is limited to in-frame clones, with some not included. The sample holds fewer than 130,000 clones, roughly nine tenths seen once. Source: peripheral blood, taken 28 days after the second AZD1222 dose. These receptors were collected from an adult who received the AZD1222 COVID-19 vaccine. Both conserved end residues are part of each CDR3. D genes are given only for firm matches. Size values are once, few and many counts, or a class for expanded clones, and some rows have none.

DNA: TGTGCCAGCAGCCGAACTAGAAATACTGAGCAGTTCTTC; CDR3: CASSRTRNTEQFF; length: 13; D: NA; V: TRBV7-6; size: NA; J: TRBJ2-1
DNA: TGTGCCAGCAGCGGGACTGTTCCTGGAAACACCATATATTTT; CDR3: CASSGTVPGNTIYF; length: 14; D: NA; V: TRBV9; size: NA; J: TRBJ1-3
DNA: TGTGCCAGCAGTCAGCGGGAGTGGAGCACAGATACGCAGTATTTT; CDR3: CASSQREWSTDTQYF; length: 15; D: TRBD2; V: TRBV28; size: NA; J: TRBJ2-3
DNA: TGTGCCAGCAGTTTATATCGGGGGTTAACTGAAGCTTTCTTT; CDR3: CASSLYRGLTEAFF; length: 14; D: NA; V: TRBV28; size: NA; J: TRBJ1-1
DNA: TGTGCCAGCAGTGAAAAGGGAGGAGTAAAGGAGCAGTTCTTC; CDR3: CASSEKGGVKEQFF; length: 14; D: NA; V: TRBV25-1; size: NA; J: TRBJ2-1
DNA: TGTGCCAGCAGCTTAGGGGCCCTTTTCAATCAGCCCCAGCATTTT; CDR3: CASSLGALFNQPQHF; length: 15; D: NA; V: TRBV7-2; size: NA; J: TRBJ1-5
DNA: TGTGCCAGTAGTATAATAGCGGAAGAGCTCTATGGCTACACCTTC; CDR3: CASSIIAEELYGYTF; length: 15; D: NA; V: TRBV19; size: NA; J: TRBJ1-2
DNA: TGTGCCAGCAGCTTGTCTCAGGGGGTAAACACTGAAGCTTTCTTT; CDR3: CASSLSQGVNTEAFF; length: 15; D: TRBD1; V: TRBV6-5; size: NA; J: TRBJ1-1
DNA: TGCGCCAGCAGCTTGAGGGCAGGGGGTAGTGATAATGAGCAGTTCTTC; CDR3: CASSLRAGGSDNEQFF; length: 16; D: TRBD1; V: TRBV5-1; size: NA; J: TRBJ2-1
DNA: TGCGCCAGCAGCCAAGAAGGTACTAGCAGGCCTACGCAGTATTTT; CDR3: CASSQEGTSRPTQYF; length: 15; D: NA; V: TRBV4-1; size: NA; J: TRBJ2-3
DNA: TGTGCCAGCTATCCCAGGGGGCGCCAAGAGACCCAGTACTTC; CDR3: CASYPRGRQETQYF; length: 14; D: TRBD1; V: TRBV2; size: NA; J: TRBJ2-5
DNA: TGTGCCAGCTCGCCCCGGGACAGGGTAGATTACACTGAAGCTTTCTTT; CDR3: CASSPRDRVDYTEAFF; length: 16; D: TRBD1; V: TRBV18; size: NA; J: TRBJ1-1
DNA: TGTGCCAGCAGCCAATCACAACCCCCCACAGATACGCAGTATTTT; CDR3: CASSQSQPPTDTQYF; length: 15; D: NA; V: TRBV14; size: NA; J: TRBJ2-3
DNA: TGTGCCAGCAGCGTAGGGACTAGCGGGAGCCACGAGCAGTACTTC; CDR3: CASSVGTSGSHEQYF; length: 15; D: TRBD2; V: TRBV9; size: NA; J: TRBJ2-7
DNA: TGTGCCAGCCGGGCCAGGATTAATTCACCCCTCCACTTT; CDR3: CASRARINSPLHF; length: 13; D: NA; V: TRBV3-1/TRBV3-2; size: once; J: TRBJ1-6
DNA: TGTGCCAGCAGCTTGGGAGGGGTTAATGAGCAGTTCTTC; CDR3: CASSLGGVNEQFF; length: 13; D: NA; V: TRBV5-8; size: once; J: TRBJ2-1
DNA: TGCGCCAGCAGCCTGGAGGGACAGGGTTTTAATGAGCAGTTCTTC; CDR3: CASSLEGQGFNEQFF; length: 15; D: TRBD1; V: TRBV5-1; size: NA; J: TRBJ2-1
DNA: TGTGCCAGCACCATAAACACGGGAGGCCCCCAGTCTTGGGCAGATACGCAGTATTTT; CDR3: CASTINTGGPQSWADTQYF; length: 19; D: TRBD2; V: TRBV4-2; size: NA; J: TRBJ2-3
DNA: TGTGCCAGCAGTTTATATTCAGGGAGCGGTAATGAAAAACTGTTTTTT; CDR3: CASSLYSGSGNEKLFF; length: 16; D: NA; V: TRBV28; size: NA; J: TRBJ1-4
DNA: TGTGCCAGCTTGGGGACACCGGTAAGGCACACTGAAGCTTTCTTT; CDR3: CASLGTPVRHTEAFF; length: 15; D: NA; V: TRBV2; size: NA; J: TRBJ1-1
DNA: TGTGCCAGTTCAACGCTAAGTAATGAAAAACTGTTTTTT; CDR3: CASSTLSNEKLFF; length: 13; D: NA; V: TRBV19; size: NA; J: TRBJ1-4
DNA: TGTGCCAGCGGAGAGACAGGGGGCACGGGCAAAAACATTCAGTACTTC; CDR3: CASGETGGTGKNIQYF; length: 16; D: TRBD1; V: TRBV28; size: NA; J: TRBJ2-4
DNA: TGTGCCAGTAGTCCCCGCCCTAACCGCGAGCAGTACTTC; CDR3: CASSPRPNREQYF; length: 13; D: NA; V: TRBV19; size: NA; J: TRBJ2-7
DNA: TGTGCCAGCAGTCAAGCGACTAGCGCCGTCACAGATACGCAGTATTTT; CDR3: CASSQATSAVTDTQYF; length: 16; D: TRBD2; V: TRBV28; size: NA; J: TRBJ2-3
DNA: TGTGCCAGCAGTTTCAGTTCCGGGACAGGGGGAGGAAATGAAAAACTGTTTTTT; CDR3: CASSFSSGTGGGNEKLFF; length: 18; D: TRBD1; V: TRBV28; size: NA; J: TRBJ1-4
DNA: TGTGCCACCAGTGGTGGGACTTACAATGAGCAGTTCTTC; CDR3: CATSGGTYNEQFF; length: 13; D: NA; V: TRBV24-1; size: NA; J: TRBJ2-1
DNA: TGTGCCAGCAGGCTCGAAGCGGGAGTAAACAATGAGCAGTTCTTC; CDR3: CASRLEAGVNNEQFF; length: 15; D: TRBD2; V: TRBV3-1/TRBV3-2; size: NA; J: TRBJ2-1
DNA: TGTGCCAGCAGTAAGGTTGGCACTGAAGCTTTCTTT; CDR3: CASSKVGTEAFF; length: 12; D: NA; V: TRBV28; size: few; J: TRBJ1-1
DNA: TGTGCCAGTAGTATAGTTGACTCACGGGCCGGGGAGCTGTTTTTT; CDR3: CASSIVDSRAGELFF; length: 15; D: NA; V: TRBV19; size: NA; J: TRBJ2-2